This T cell receptor beta chain emerged from a study of OX40 agonist ivuxolimab in advanced cancers. Study-level background: While on treatment, patients had intravenous ivuxolimab at 0.01 to 10 mg/kg every 2 weeks. General study findings and limits: Expanded clones belonging to CD8+ T cells outnumbered, on average, those of CD4+. Partial responders receiving 0.1-3.0 mg/kg showed among the lowest clonal expansion.

Sampling of blood occurred at baseline, cycle 4 day 1, and cycle 7 day 1. V gave up 1 base and J gave up 3 bases, with 16 bases separating them. There are 16 residues in the CDR3. Germline CDR1 reads MDHEN; CDR2 reads SYDVKM. This clone has only one observation. Its specificity is not known. The method was immunoSEQ multiplex PCR; TCRdb's version includes in-frame clones alone and lacks a portion of them. Of tens of thousands of clones listed, roughly four fifths are singletons. The chain is built from TRBV28 and TRBJ2-7; D unresolved. The specimen was CD4+ or CD8+ T cells sorted from blood, collected in a trial of the OX40 agonist ivuxolimab. The receptor was derived from an adult with an advanced solid tumor such as melanoma, head and neck, liver or kidney cancer. The CDR3 DNA reads as TGTGCCAGCAGTTTATTCGGGCAGGTCTCCAACTACGAGCAGTACTTC. Translated: CASSLFGQVSNYEQYF.